The sequence of this TCR beta chain was determined in a study of T cells in Graves' hyperthyroidism and ophthalmopathy. This clonotype was seen repeatedly, ten times or more. Graves' hyperthyroidism was deemed stable given no ophthalmopathy progression within 18 months. Amplification of TCR beta CDR3 regions was performed using RNA transcripts as template. HTBI primers were employed in a first-round RT-PCR of the TCR CDR3. TCRdb itself ran the multiplex PCR reads through MiXCR, one entry per CDR3 protein. The sample lists fewer than 600,000 distinct CDR3 sequences; roughly 15% were seen once. CDR3 length: 15 residues. Germline V gene sequence: CDR1 LGHDT, CDR2 YNNKEL (reference sequence). V was clipped by 4 bases and J by 0 bases; unmatched bases: 4.

The sequence was obtained from a woman between 40 and 50 years old with Graves' hyperthyroidism. The V gene is TRBV3-1, the J gene TRBJ2-7; 9 nucleotides align to TRBD2. Sequencing input: blood. CDR3 sequence reads: CASSPGLAYSYEQYF. Here the CDR3 DNA reads TGTGCCAGCAGCCCGGGACTAGCCTACTCCTACGAGCAGTACTTC.